Sequencing of this T cell receptor beta chain was carried out in a study of blood T cell repertoires in COVID-19. Sequenced by immunoSEQ multiplex PCR; TCRdb stores in-frame clones only, minus some. The top ten hold around 7.1% of the sample, which has tens of thousands of clones, around nine tenths seen once. CDR1 SGHAT and CDR2 FQNNGV come from the germline V gene. V lost 2 bases, J lost 1 base, and 9 bases lay in between. CDR3 size: 14 residues. The sequencing sample was made of peripheral blood. The sequence was obtained from a woman aged 55-70 years with COVID-19, enrolled during active disease. The chain recombines TRBV11-2 with TRBJ2-7; possibly TRBD2 for D (5 bases). The CDR3 DNA follows: TGTGCCAGCAGCTTATGGGAGAGATCCTACGAGCAGTACTTC. Amino acid sequence: CASSLWERSYEQYF.